This T cell receptor (beta chain) came from a study of T cell changes during pregnancy in multiple sclerosis. The CDR3 contains 15 residues. Germline loops: CDR1 SGHTA, CDR2 FQGTGA. The V end lost 5 bases, the J end lost 4 bases, and 14 bases lay between the germline ends. The data were produced by immunoSEQ multiplex PCR, yet TCRdb's version contains in-frame clones alone and is incomplete. The sample includes approximately 37,000 clones, about 92% of them seen just once. Sequencing used CD4+ T cells from peripheral blood mononuclear cells, obtained in the third trimester of pregnancy. The chain combines TRBV7-3 with TRBJ2-2, with TRBD1 as a possible D gene (6 bases). The sequence came from a female donor with multiple sclerosis, enrolled in a pregnancy study. DNA of the CDR3: TGTGCCAGCAGCCTCTCAGGGGTGGCCACCGGGGAGCTGTTTTTT. Translating it yields CASSLSGVATGELFF.